This entry lists 14 T cell receptor beta chains sequenced from one sample in a study of cytomegalovirus exposure and HLA in healthy donors. Assay: immunoSEQ multiplex PCR; the TCRdb copy retains only in-frame clones and omits some. The top ten clones hold 2% to 2.5% of a sample with over 75,000 clones, approximately 90% of them seen once. The specimen was PBMCs. All receptors come from a man aged 25 to 40 in good health and CMV-seronegative.

V is TRBV9 and J is TRBJ2-1; 9 bases are shared with TRBD2. Germline CDR1 and CDR2: SGDLS and YYNGEE. Trimming at V came to 0 bases and at J to 4 bases, leaving 5 bases not matched to a gene. This CDR3 is built from 16 residues. The CDR3 is CASSVGLAGEYNEQFF. The CDR3 nucleotides read TGTGCCAGCAGCGTAGGGTTAGCGGGAGAGTACAATGAGCAGTTCTTC.

This clone came up a few times. The V gene is TRBV11-2, the J gene TRBJ2-1, with unresolved D. Germline CDR1 and CDR2: SGHAT and FQNNGV. The V and J ends lost 5 bases and 6 bases respectively, with 20 bases between them. The CDR3 is 16 residues long. CDR3 bases: TGTGCCAGCAGCCCCGTCGTGGCTAGTGAAGGCAATGAGCAGTTCTTC. This encodes CASSPVVASEGNEQFF. Full variable domain (remainder filled in from reference TRBV11-2 and TRBJ2-1): EAGVAQSPRYKIIEKRQSVAFWCNPISGHATLYWYQQILGQGPKLLIQFQNNGVVDDSQLPKDRFSAERLKGVDSTLKIQPAKLEDSAVYLCASSPVVASEGNEQFFGPGTRLTVL.

The chain carries TRBV29-1 and TRBJ2-7; maybe TRBD2 (6 bases). This CDR3 region has 14 residues. Germline assignment: CDR1 SQVTM and CDR2 ANQGSEA. V was clipped by 4 bases and J by 2 bases, with 15 bases between them. The CDR3 DNA is TGCAGCGTTGTGCGGGGCGCGACCCCCTACGAGCAGTACTTC. Protein sequence: CSVVRGATPYEQYF.

The genes are TRBV2 and TRBJ1-4, with TRBD1 matching 7 bases. In germline, CDR1 is SNHLY, CDR2 FYNNEI. V lost 0 bases, J lost 8 bases, and 9 bases stayed unmatched. This CDR3 contains 16 residues. The CDR3: CASSEALLGGREKLFF. The CDR3 coding sequence is TGTGCCAGCAGTGAAGCGCTTCTAGGGGGCCGAGAAAAACTGTTTTTT.

This rearrangement joins TRBV18 to TRBJ2-5, with D possibly being TRBD2 (5 bases). V was trimmed by 2 bases and J by 10 bases, leaving 17 bases between them. Germline V gives CDR1 KGHSH, CDR2 LQKENI. This CDR3 comprises 14 residues. CDR3 residues: CASSPTTTEGGQYF. CDR3 bases: TGTGCCAGCTCACCAACGACGACCGAGGGCGGCCAGTACTTC.

The V and J genes are TRBV5-1 and TRBJ2-7; a possible D gene is TRBD2 (5 bases). The V gene's germline CDR1 is SGHRS and CDR2 YFSETQ. V shed 0 bases and J shed 6 bases, with 13 bases lying between them. The length of the CDR3 is 14 residues. The CDR3 region has the DNA TGCGCCAGCAGCTTGGCCGGACGTCGGGGCGAGCAGTACTTC. Translation: CASSLAGRRGEQYF.

The chain couples TRBV2 to TRBJ2-7; TRBD2 is a possible D gene (5 bases). CDR1 is SNHLY, CDR2 FYNNEI, per germline. The CDR3 covers 14 residues. The V end was cut by 4 bases, the J end by 0 bases, with 10 bases between. Here the CDR3 DNA reads TGTGCCAGCAGTGCCCCCGGGGACTCCTACGAGCAGTACTTC. This sequence encodes CASSAPGDSYEQYF.

The gene calls are TRBV7-2 and TRBJ2-1; possible D gene TRBD2, 7 bases. This CDR3 contains 14 residues. The germline gives CDR1 SGHTA, CDR2 FQGNSA. The V end was cut by 0 bases, the J end by 8 bases, with 11 bases between. DNA of the CDR3: TGTGCCAGCAGCTTAGCGGGGGGGCTAGATGAGCAGTTCTTC. Residues: CASSLAGGLDEQFF.

The V call is TRBV19, the J call TRBJ1-4; 7 bases agree with TRBD1. The J segment lost 0 bases and the V segment lost 5 bases, leaving 6 bases of the junction unmatched. This CDR3 spans 16 amino acids. Germline CDR1 and CDR2: LNHDA and SQIVND (reference sequence). The CDR3 region is CASSGTAIATNEKLFF. In DNA form, the CDR3 reads TGTGCCAGTAGTGGGACAGCAATTGCAACTAATGAAAAACTGTTTTTT.

The chain uses TRBV10-1 and TRBJ1-2; TRBD1 matches at 8 bases. J lost 4 bases, V lost 5 bases, and 9 bases had no gene match. The CDR3 runs 15 residues. Germline-derived CDR1 and CDR2 are WNHNN and SYGVQD (reference sequence). In DNA, the CDR3 is TGCGCCAGCAGTTCGACTGACAGGGGTGGCTATGGCTACACCTTC. Its protein product is CASSSTDRGGYGYTF.

In regard to this clone: Sequence at one end of the junction differs from germline and may be a read error. V is TRBV7-7 and J is TRBJ2-1; perhaps D is TRBD1 or TRBD2 (5 bases each). In germline, CDR1 is SSHAT, CDR2 FNYEAQ (reference sequence). The CDR3 runs to 17 residues. The CDR3 loop reads CASSLGVGSGVYNEQFF. The CDR3 DNA sequence: TGTGCTAGCAGCTTAGGGGTAGGGAGCGGAGTCTACAATGAGCAGTTCTTC.

This chain joins TRBV7-8 and TRBJ1-4; 8 bases agree with TRBD1. Germline CDR1 SGHVS, CDR2 FQNEAQ. This CDR3 is built from 14 residues. Trimming removed 2 bases from V and 8 bases from J; junction bases left unmatched: 4. The CDR3 nucleotides read TGTGCCAGCAGCTTATACTGGACAGGGGAAAAACTGTTTTTT. Translation gives CASSLYWTGEKLFF.

The chain couples TRBV5-1 to TRBJ2-7, with TRBD1 matching over 7 bases. After removal of 3 bases from V and 7 bases from J, the junction contained 13 bases not matched to a gene. This CDR3 contains 15 residues. Looked up from germline, CDR1 is SGHRS and CDR2 is YFSETQ. The CDR3 sequence: CASSSSGTAEREQYF. The CDR3 DNA sequence: TGCGCCAGCAGCTCGTCCGGGACAGCAGAGAGGGAGCAGTACTTC.

This chain's CDR3 is CVTAGSGETTYEQYF. The CDR3 DNA is TGTGTCACAGCAGGCTCGGGGGAAACCACATACGAGCAGTACTTC. V and J are TRBV6-5 and TRBJ2-7, with a tentative D call TRBD2 (6 bases). This CDR3 is 15 amino acids long. Germline V gene data show CDR1 as MNHEY and CDR2 as SVGAGI.